This TCR beta chain was observed in a study of spatial heterogeneity in lung cancer. Across the whole study: When available, follow-up PBMC samples taken a median of about two years after resection were sequenced.

Specified time point: blood at routine non-recurrence follow-up after resection. Whole RNA, isolated from tumor, nontumor lung or frozen PBMC, was sequenced without prior sorting. TCR cDNA molecules each carried a unique molecular identifier. TCRdb processed the 5' RACE reads anew with MiXCR; each CDR3 protein has one entry. Of 40,000 or so distinct CDR3 sequences listed, over 9.5% were seen once; the top ten hold about a sixth. This clonotype was detected only a few times. Its antigen is as yet unknown. General study results and limits: Circulating ubiquitous expanded tumor TCRs were observed more frequently at resection than at follow-up.

The sequence was obtained from a female donor with early-stage non-small cell lung cancer. The starting material was PBMCs, obtained at follow-up.

In DNA, the CDR3 is TGTGCCACCAGTGGCGAGACTAGCGGGGGGCGAGAGACCCAGTACTTC. As protein: CATSGETSGGRETQYF. The J gene is TRBJ2-5, the V gene TRBV24-1; 13 nucleotides align to TRBD2. Trimming removed 5 bases from V and 4 bases from J; junction bases left unmatched: 6. This CDR3 comprises 16 residues. Germline-derived CDR1 and CDR2 are KGHDR and SFDVKD.